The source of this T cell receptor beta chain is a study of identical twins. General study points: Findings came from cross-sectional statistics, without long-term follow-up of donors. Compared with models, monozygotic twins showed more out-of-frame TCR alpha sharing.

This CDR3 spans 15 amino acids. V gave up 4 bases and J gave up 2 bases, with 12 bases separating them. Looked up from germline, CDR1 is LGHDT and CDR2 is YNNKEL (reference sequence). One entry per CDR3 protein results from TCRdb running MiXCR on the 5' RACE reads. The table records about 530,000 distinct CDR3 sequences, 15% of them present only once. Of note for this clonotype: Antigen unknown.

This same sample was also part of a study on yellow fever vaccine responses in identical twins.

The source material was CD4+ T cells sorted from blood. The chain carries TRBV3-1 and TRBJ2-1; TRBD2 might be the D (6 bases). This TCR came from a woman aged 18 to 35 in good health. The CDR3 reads CASSLQRAPYNEQFF. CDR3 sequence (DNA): TGTGCCAGCAGCCTCCAGCGGGCCCCCTACAATGAGCAGTTCTTC.